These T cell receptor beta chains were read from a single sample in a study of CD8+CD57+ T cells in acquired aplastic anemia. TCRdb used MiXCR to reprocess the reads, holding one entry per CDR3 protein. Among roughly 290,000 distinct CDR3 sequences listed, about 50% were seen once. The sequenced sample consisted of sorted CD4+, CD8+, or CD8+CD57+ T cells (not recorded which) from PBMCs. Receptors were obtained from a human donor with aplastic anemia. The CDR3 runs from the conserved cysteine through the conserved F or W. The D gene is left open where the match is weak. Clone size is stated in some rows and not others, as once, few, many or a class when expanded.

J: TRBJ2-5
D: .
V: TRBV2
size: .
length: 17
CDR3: CASSEALLFSPVETQYF
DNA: TGTGCCAGCAGTGAAGCGCTTCTGTTCTCCCCGGTGGAGACCCAGTACTTC

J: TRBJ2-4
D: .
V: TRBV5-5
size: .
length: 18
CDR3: CASSLGHLAGLAKNIQYF
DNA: TGTGCCAGCAGCTTGGGGCACCTAGCTGGACTAGCCAAAAACATTCAGTACTTC

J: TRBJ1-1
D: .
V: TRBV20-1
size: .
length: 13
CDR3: CSARVGGVSEALF
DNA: TGCAGTGCTAGAGTGGGGGGGGTCTCTGAAGCTCTCTTC

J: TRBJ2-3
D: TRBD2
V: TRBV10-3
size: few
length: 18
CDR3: CAISEERLAGGSTDTQYF
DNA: TGTGCCATCAGTGAGGAGAGGCTAGCGGGAGGCTCCACAGATACGCAGTATTTT

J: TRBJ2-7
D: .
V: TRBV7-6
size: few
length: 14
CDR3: CASSQLYSSYEQYF
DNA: TGTGCCAGCAGCCAACTATACAGCTCCTACGAGCAGTACTTC

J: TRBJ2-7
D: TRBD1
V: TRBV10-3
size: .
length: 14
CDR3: CAIREVGQGNEQYF
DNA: TGTGCCATCAGGGAGGTTGGACAGGGTAACGAGCAGTACTTC

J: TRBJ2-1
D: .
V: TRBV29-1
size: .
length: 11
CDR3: CSVDVTDEQFF
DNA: TGCAGCGTTGACGTTACTGATGAGCAGTTCTTC

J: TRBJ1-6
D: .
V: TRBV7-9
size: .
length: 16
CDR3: CASSPSGPEHNSPLHF
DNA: TGTGCCAGCAGCCCTTCGGGACCGGAGCATAATTCACCCCTCCACTTT

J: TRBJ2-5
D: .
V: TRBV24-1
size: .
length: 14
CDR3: CATSDSGEQETQYF
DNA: TGTGCCACCAGTGATTCCGGAGAACAAGAGACCCAGTACTTC

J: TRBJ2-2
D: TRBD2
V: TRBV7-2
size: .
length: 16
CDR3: CASFLSAGGITGELFF
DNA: TGTGCCAGTTTCCTGTCAGCGGGAGGAATCACCGGGGAGCTGTTTTTT

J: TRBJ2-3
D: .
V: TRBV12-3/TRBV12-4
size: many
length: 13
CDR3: CASSLLRIGGRYF
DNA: TGTGCCAGCAGTTTATTGAGGATAGGAGGTCGGTATTTT

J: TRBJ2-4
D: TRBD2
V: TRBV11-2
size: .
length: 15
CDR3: CASSLVGLAGNIQYF
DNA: TGTGCCAGCAGCTTAGTAGGACTAGCTGGGAACATTCAGTACTTC

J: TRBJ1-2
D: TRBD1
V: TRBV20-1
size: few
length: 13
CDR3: CSATTGRNYGYTF
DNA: TGCAGTGCTACGACAGGGAGGAACTATGGCTACACCTTC

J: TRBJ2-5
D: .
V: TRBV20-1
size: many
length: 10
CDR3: CSARFETQYF
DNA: TGCAGTGCTAGATTTGAGACCCAGTACTTC

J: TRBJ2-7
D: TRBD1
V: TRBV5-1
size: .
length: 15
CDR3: CASSLGYRGPGEQYF
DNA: TGCGCCAGCAGCTTGGGTTACAGGGGGCCGGGCGAGCAGTACTTC

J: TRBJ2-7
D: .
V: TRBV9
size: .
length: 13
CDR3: CASSQEIPGELYF
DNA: TGTGCCAGCAGCCAGGAGATTCCCGGGGAGCTGTACTTC

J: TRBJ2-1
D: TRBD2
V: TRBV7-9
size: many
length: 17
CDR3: CASSAIRGEGLVNEQFF
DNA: TGTGCCAGCAGCGCAATACGGGGGGAGGGCCTCGTCAATGAGCAGTTCTTC

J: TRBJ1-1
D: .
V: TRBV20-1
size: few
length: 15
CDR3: CSASRPTTGNTEAFF
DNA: TGCAGTGCTAGTCGGCCAACGACCGGGAACACTGAAGCTTTCTTT

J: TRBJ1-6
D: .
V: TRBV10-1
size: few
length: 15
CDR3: CASRPPGPWDSPLHF
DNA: TGCGCCAGCAGACCCCCGGGACCTTGGGATTCACCCCTCCACTTT

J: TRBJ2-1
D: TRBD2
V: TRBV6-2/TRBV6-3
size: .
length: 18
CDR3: CASSYKTSGSRGYNEQFF
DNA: TGTGCCAGCAGTTATAAGACTAGCGGGAGTAGGGGATACAATGAGCAGTTCTTC

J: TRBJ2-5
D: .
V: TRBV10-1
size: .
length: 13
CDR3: CASSGGVQETQYF
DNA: TGCGCCAGCAGTGGTGGTGTCCAAGAGACCCAGTACTTC

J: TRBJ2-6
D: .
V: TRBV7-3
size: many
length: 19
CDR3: CASSLHPGTDNSGANVLTF
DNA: TGTGCCAGCAGCTTACACCCCGGGACGGACAACTCTGGGGCCAACGTCCTGACTTTC

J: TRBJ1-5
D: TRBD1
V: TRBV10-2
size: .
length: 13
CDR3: CASSERGPQPQHF
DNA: TGCGCCAGCAGTGAAAGGGGGCCTCAGCCCCAGCATTTT

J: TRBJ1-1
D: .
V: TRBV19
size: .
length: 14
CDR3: CASSPGHLTPGAFF
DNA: TGTGCCAGTAGCCCGGGACACCTTACCCCTGGAGCTTTCTTT

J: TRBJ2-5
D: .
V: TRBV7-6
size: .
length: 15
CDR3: CASSLGLVLGETQYF
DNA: TGTGCCAGCAGTTTGGGCTTGGTCCTCGGCGAGACCCAGTACTTC

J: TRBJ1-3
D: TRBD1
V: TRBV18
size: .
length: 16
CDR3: CASSPRRQGSGNTIYF
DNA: TGTGCCAGCTCACCACGGAGACAGGGGTCTGGAAACACCATATATTTT

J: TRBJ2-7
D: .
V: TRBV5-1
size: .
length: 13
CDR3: CASSLVHSNEQYF
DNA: TGCGCCAGCAGCTTGGTACATTCGAACGAGCAGTACTTC

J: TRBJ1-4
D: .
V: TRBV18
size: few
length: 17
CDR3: CASSPTRGTTTNEKLFF
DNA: TGTGCCAGCTCACCTACCCGCGGGACTACAACTAATGAAAAACTGTTTTTT

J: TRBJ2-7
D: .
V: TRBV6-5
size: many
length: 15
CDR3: CASRLAQGNSYEQYF
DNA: TGTGCCAGCAGATTGGCCCAGGGGAACTCCTACGAGCAGTACTTC

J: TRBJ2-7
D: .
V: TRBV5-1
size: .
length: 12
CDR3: CASSYRDDEQYF
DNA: TGCGCCAGCAGCTACCGGGACGACGAGCAGTACTTC

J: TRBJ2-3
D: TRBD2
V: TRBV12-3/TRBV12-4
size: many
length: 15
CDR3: CASSFFGGTTDTQYF
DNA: TGTGCCAGCAGTTTTTTCGGGGGGACCACAGATACGCAGTATTTT

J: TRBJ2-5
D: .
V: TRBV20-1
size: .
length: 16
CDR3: CSARDLLALSAEAQYF
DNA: TGCAGTGCTAGAGATCTGTTAGCTCTCAGCGCGGAGGCCCAGTACTTC

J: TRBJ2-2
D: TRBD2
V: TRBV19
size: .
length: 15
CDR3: CASGTRGASTGELFF
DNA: TGTGCCAGTGGGACGCGGGGGGCCAGCACCGGAGAGCTGTTTTTT

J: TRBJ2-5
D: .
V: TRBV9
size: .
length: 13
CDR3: CASSVANQETQYF
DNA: TGTGCCAGCAGCGTAGCTAACCAAGAGACCCAGTACTTC

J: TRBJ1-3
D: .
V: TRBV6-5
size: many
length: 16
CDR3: CASSYSGGQSGNTIYF
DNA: TGTGCCAGCAGTTACTCTGGAGGGCAATCTGGAAACACCATATATTTT

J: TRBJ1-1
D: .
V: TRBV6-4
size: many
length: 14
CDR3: CASSATDRNTEAFF
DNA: TGTGCCAGCAGTGCAACAGACAGGAACACTGAAGCTTTCTTT

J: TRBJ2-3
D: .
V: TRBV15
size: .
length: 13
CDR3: CATSPGDTDTQYF
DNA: TGTGCCACCAGCCCCGGCGACACAGATACGCAGTATTTT

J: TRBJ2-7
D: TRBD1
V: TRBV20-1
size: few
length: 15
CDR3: CSARIGTAGPYEQYF
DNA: TGCAGTGCTAGAATCGGGACAGCCGGCCCCTACGAGCAGTACTTC

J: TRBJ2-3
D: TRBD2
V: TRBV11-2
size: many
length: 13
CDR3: CASSLLTGGITYF
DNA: TGTGCCAGCAGCTTATTGACCGGGGGGATAACGTATTTT

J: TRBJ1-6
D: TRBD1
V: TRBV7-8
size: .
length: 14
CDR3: CASSRTGPQSPLHF
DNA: TGTGCCAGCAGCCGGACAGGGCCCCAATCACCCCTCCACTTT

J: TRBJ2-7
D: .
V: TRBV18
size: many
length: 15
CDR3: CASSSAGTMVAKQYF
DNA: TGTGCCAGCTCATCAGCCGGGACAATGGTCGCCAAGCAGTACTTC

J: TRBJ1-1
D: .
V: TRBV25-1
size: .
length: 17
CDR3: CASSEWAKGRLNTEAFF
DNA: TGTGCCAGCAGTGAATGGGCTAAAGGGCGCCTGAACACTGAAGCTTTCTTT

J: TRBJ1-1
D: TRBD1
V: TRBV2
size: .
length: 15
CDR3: CASIGDRVLGTEAFF
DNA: TGTGCCAGCATCGGGGACAGGGTTCTAGGCACTGAAGCTTTCTTT

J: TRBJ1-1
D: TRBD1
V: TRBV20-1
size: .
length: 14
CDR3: CSAWTGAVGTEAFF
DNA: TGCAGTGCGTGGACAGGGGCCGTGGGCACTGAAGCTTTCTTT

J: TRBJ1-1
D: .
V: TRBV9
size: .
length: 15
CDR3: CASSVEPSENTEAFF
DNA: TGTGCCAGCAGCGTAGAACCCTCCGAGAACACTGAAGCTTTCTTT

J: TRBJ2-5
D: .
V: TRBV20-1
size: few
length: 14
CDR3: CSAKGGLNQETQYF
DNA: TGCAGTGCTAAAGGGGGACTAAACCAAGAGACCCAGTACTTC

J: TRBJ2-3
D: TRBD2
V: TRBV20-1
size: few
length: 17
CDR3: CSAPSGSGLAGKDTQYF
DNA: TGCAGTGCTCCGTCCGGCTCGGGACTAGCGGGAAAAGATACGCAGTATTTT

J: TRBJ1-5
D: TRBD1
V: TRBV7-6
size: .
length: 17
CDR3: CASSLTQGARSNQPQHF
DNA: TGTGCCAGCAGCTTAACCCAGGGGGCGCGAAGCAATCAGCCCCAGCATTTT

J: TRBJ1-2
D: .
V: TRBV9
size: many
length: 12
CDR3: CASSVELGGYTF
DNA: TGTGCCAGCAGCGTAGAGCTGGGTGGCTACACCTTC

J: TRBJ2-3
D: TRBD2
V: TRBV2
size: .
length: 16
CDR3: CASSELVAGSTDTQYF
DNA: TGTGCCAGCAGTGAACTGGTAGCGGGGTCCACAGATACGCAGTATTTT

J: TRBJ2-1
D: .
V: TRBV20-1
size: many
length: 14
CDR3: CSASEGLGYNEQFF
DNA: TGCAGTGCTAGTGAGGGACTTGGTTACAATGAGCAGTTCTTC

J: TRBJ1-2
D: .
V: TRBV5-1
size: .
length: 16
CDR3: CASSLGAESWGFGYTF
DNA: TGCGCCAGCAGCTTGGGGGCCGAATCTTGGGGCTTTGGCTACACCTTC

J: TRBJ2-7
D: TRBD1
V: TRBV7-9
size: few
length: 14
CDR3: CASSAGTGKYEQYF
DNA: TGTGCCAGCAGCGCCGGGACAGGGAAGTACGAGCAGTACTTC

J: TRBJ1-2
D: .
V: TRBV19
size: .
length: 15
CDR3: CASSEHRDSNYGYTF
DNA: TGTGCCAGTAGTGAACACAGGGATTCTAACTATGGCTACACCTTC

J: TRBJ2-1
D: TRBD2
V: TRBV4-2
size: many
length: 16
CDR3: CASSQDLRGRAGEQFF
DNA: TGTGCCAGCAGCCAAGATCTTCGCGGGAGGGCGGGTGAGCAGTTCTTC

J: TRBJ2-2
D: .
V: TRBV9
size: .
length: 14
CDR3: CASSAETGTGELFF
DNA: TGTGCCAGCAGCGCAGAAACGGGCACCGGGGAGCTGTTTTTT

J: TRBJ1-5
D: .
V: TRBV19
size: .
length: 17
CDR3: CASRLGLQYKRNQPQHF
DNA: TGTGCCAGCAGACTGGGACTCCAATACAAACGCAATCAGCCCCAGCATTTT

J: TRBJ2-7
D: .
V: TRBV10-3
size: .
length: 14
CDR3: CASSLKQGPYEQYF
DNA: TGTGCCAGCAGTCTGAAACAGGGACCCTACGAGCAGTACTTC

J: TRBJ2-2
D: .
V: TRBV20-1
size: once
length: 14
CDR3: CSARSDSNTGELFF
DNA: TGCAGTGCTAGATCGGACTCGAACACCGGGGAGCTGTTTTTT